Shown below are 17 T cell receptor beta chains from a single sample sequenced in a study of STAT3 mutations in large granular lymphocyte leukemia. Notes on the study in general: At least one immunodominant TCR beta clonotype appeared in every T-cell large granular lymphocyte leukemia patient.

The protocol was immunoSEQ multiplex PCR, while the TCRdb copy is restricted to in-frame clones and leaves out a portion. The data hold some 15,000 clones, with about 90% observed a single time. Antigens of these TCRs are unknown. Sequencing input: peripheral blood mononuclear cells. These receptor sequences come from a woman aged 45-60 years with T-cell large granular lymphocyte leukemia. Some clones in this sample may be carry-over from other donors' samples.

This sequence joins TRBV2 and TRBJ2-3, with 8 bases fitting TRBD2. V trimming: 5 bases; J trimming: 0 bases; junction bases outside the gene matches: 4. CDR3 size: 15 residues. Germline CDR1 reads SNHLY; CDR2 reads FYNNEI. The CDR3 is CASSSSGHSTDTQYF. The CDR3 nucleotides read TGTGCCAGCAGTTCTAGCGGGCATAGCACAGATACGCAGTATTTT.

This chain uses TRBV29-1 with TRBJ1-4; D is ambiguous. CDR3 size: 12 residues. Germline lookup yields CDR1 SQVTM and CDR2 ANQGSEA. Trimming cost V 5 bases and J 1 base, with 5 bases left between them. The CDR3 protein is CSVSLTNEKLFF. The CDR3 DNA sequence: TGCAGCGTTTCGTTAACTAATGAAAAACTGTTTTTT.

The chain couples TRBV28 to TRBJ1-2, with no clear D. This CDR3 is built from 13 residues. Looked up from germline, CDR1 is MDHEN and CDR2 is SYDVKM. V lost 3 bases and J lost 6, with 11 bases in between. In nucleotides, the CDR3 is TGTGCCAGCAGTTTTAGGCGAAGAAATGGCTACACCTTC. Protein product: CASSFRRRNGYTF.

In this sample, this clone turned up once. Other DNA sequences in the sample encode the same CDR3. The chain links TRBV5-1 to TRBJ1-5, with D possibly matching TRBD1 (6 bases). This CDR3 region has 13 residues. Trimming took off 0 bases at V and 7 bases at J, with 8 bases between the two ends. Germline V gene lookup returns CDR1 SGHRS and CDR2 YFSETQ. The CDR3 region is CASSLEGTQPQHF. As DNA, the CDR3 is TGCGCCAGCAGCTTGGAGGGGACACAGCCCCAGCATTTT.

This chain joins TRBV19 and TRBJ1-2; 9 nucleotides line up with TRBD1. The CDR3 is 13 amino acids. With V trimmed by 7 bases and J by 4 bases, 4 bases remained unmatched. Germline V gene data show CDR1 as LNHDA and CDR2 as SQIVND (reference sequence). The CDR3 loop is CASKVTGGYGYTF. CDR3 nucleotide sequence: TGTGCCAGTAAGGTGACAGGGGGCTATGGCTACACCTTC.

The genes are TRBV5-1 and TRBJ2-1, with D perhaps TRBD2 (5 bases). CDR3 length: 13 amino acids. Trimming shortened V by 0 bases and J by 14 bases, and 15 bases separated the two germline ends. The germline V gene has CDR1 SGHRS and CDR2 YFSETQ. In nucleotides, the CDR3 is TGCGCCAGCAGCTTGGGACTTCAGCGGCGGAAGTTCTTC. This codes for CASSLGLQRRKFF.

The chain employs TRBV6-1 and TRBJ2-5; 13 nucleotides line up with TRBD2. CDR3 length: 17 amino acids. Unmatched junction bases numbered 8, after V lost 0 bases and J lost 7 bases. CDR1 is MNHNS, CDR2 SASEGT, per germline. The CDR3, as DNA: TGTGCCAGCAGTGAAGCCACTAGCGGGAGGGGAGGGGTGACCCAGTACTTC. This codes for CASSEATSGRGGVTQYF.

This chain joins TRBV18 and TRBJ1-3; D is undetermined. The V and J ends lost 3 bases and 8 bases respectively, with 14 bases between them. The CDR3 spans 14 residues. Germline V gives CDR1 KGHSH, CDR2 LQKENI. This CDR3 is CASSPRGSLDTIYF. CDR3 nucleotides: TGTGCCAGCTCACCGCGAGGAAGCTTAGACACCATATATTTT.

The DNA of the CDR3 is TGTGCCAGCACCTCACCCTTCCCCATCGCTAACTATGGCTACACCTTC. Translation: CASTSPFPIANYGYTF. The rearrangement joins TRBV28 to TRBJ1-2; D not resolved. Germline V gene lookup returns CDR1 MDHEN and CDR2 SYDVKM. The CDR3 loop spans 16 amino acids. The germline V and J ends were trimmed by 7 bases and 0 bases, with 18 bases remaining between them.

The CDR3 sequence is CASSLQAGSTDTQYF. The DNA for the CDR3 is TGTGCCAGCAGCTTACAAGCGGGGAGCACAGATACGCAGTATTTT. The J gene is TRBJ2-3, the V gene TRBV7-2, with 7 bases that match TRBD2. CDR1 and CDR2 (germline): SGHTA, FQGNSA. With V trimmed by 2 bases and J by 0 bases, 2 bases remained unmatched. This CDR3 comprises 15 residues. The whole variable domain, remainder taken from reference TRBV7-2 and TRBJ2-3, is GAGVSQSPSNKVTEKGKDVELRCDPISGHTALYWYRQSLGQGLEFLIYFQGNSAPDKSGLPSDRFSAERTGGSVSTLTIQRTQQEDSAVYLCASSLQAGSTDTQYFGPGTRLTVL.

The J gene is TRBJ2-3, the V gene TRBV7-3; tentative D call: TRBD2 (6 bases). Germline assignment: CDR1 SGHTA and CDR2 FQGTGA. The CDR3 has 14 residues. V was pared by 6 bases and J by 1 base, with 11 bases between. CDR3: CASSRQRGTDTQYF. CDR3 DNA: TGTGCCAGCAGTCGGCAGCGGGGCACAGATACGCAGTATTTT.

The chain couples TRBV18 to TRBJ1-5; 9 nucleotides agree with TRBD1. The V segment lost 5 bases and the J segment 7 bases; nucleotides outside the gene matches: 9. The CDR3 totals 15 residues. Germline loops: CDR1 KGHSH, CDR2 LQKENI. In nucleotides, the CDR3 is TGTGCCAGCTCAATGGAACAGGGGGCAAGGCAGCCCCAGCATTTT. Translating it yields CASSMEQGARQPQHF.

A note on this clone: The junction does not match germline at one end; this may be a read error. This sequence joins TRBV19 and TRBJ1-1; D not resolved. CDR1 and CDR2 (germline): LNHDA, SQIVND (reference sequence). CDR3 size: 11 residues. The CDR3 DNA reads as TGTGCCAGTAGTCTCGGGCCTCGGGAGATCTTT. Amino acid sequence: CASSLGPREIF.

This clone was seen a few times. This chain joins TRBV30 and TRBJ1-1, with D possibly TRBD1 on 6 matching bases. The CDR3 has 14 residues. From germline, CDR1 is GTSNPN and CDR2 SVGIG (reference sequence). The ends were cut back, 3 bases at V and 0 bases at J, with 11 bases in the middle. CDR3 nucleotide sequence: TGTGCCTGGAGCCGGGACATTATGAACACTGAAGCTTTCTTT. Protein sequence: CAWSRDIMNTEAFF.

CDR3 sequence (DNA): TGTGCCAGCAGCTTCCGACAGGGTCAGGCCGGGGAGCTGTTTTTT. It translates to CASSFRQGQAGELFF. The V and J genes are TRBV7-9 and TRBJ2-2; 7 bases map to TRBD1. V lost 3 bases and J lost 6; bases outside the gene matches: 7. CDR1 is SEHNR and CDR2 is FQNEAQ in the germline V gene (reference sequence). This CDR3 has 15 residues.

The chain carries TRBV7-2 and TRBJ1-2; the match to TRBD1 covers 9 bases. The CDR3 runs to 17 residues. V lost 1 base to trimming and J lost 4 bases; unmatched junction nucleotides: 10. CDR1 and CDR2 from the germline V gene are SGHTA and FQGNSA. The CDR3 DNA follows: TGTGCCAGCAGCTTAGACTCCGGACAGGGGAGGGGCTATGGCTACACCTTC. It translates to CASSLDSGQGRGYGYTF.

The chain carries TRBV18 and TRBJ1-5; possibly TRBD1 for D (5 bases). This CDR3 comprises 16 residues. The V gene lost 4 bases and the J gene lost 4 bases, with 17 bases spanning the gap. Germline V gives CDR1 KGHSH, CDR2 LQKENI. CDR3 sequence (DNA): TGTGCCAGCTCACAGGGCCCAACAGGTTTTAATCAGCCCCAGCATTTT. This translates into CASSQGPTGFNQPQHF.